Below are 2 T cell receptor beta chains sequenced from a single sample in a study of blood T cell repertoires in COVID-19. Sequencing was performed with immunoSEQ multiplex PCR; in TCRdb, only in-frame clones are kept and a portion is missing. The table records fewer than 500,000 clones, 81% of them present only once. The sample was peripheral blood. Receptors originate from a human donor with acute or convalescent COVID-19. The donor label of this sample is uncertain.

This chain joins TRBV5-6 and TRBJ2-7, with 10 bases that match TRBD1. CDR3 length: 14 amino acids. The V gene end was trimmed by 5 bases and the J gene end by 3 bases; junction bases not matched to a gene: 5. Germline assignment: CDR1 SGHDT and CDR2 YYEEEE. The CDR3 nucleotides read TGTGCCAGCAGACTGACAGGGGGCTTCTACGAGCAGTACTTC. Translation: CASRLTGGFYEQYF.

J is TRBJ1-1 and V is TRBV5-1; maybe TRBD1 (6 bases). The V gene lost 4 bases and the J gene lost 4 bases, with 17 bases spanning the gap. This CDR3 is built from 15 residues. Germline loops: CDR1 SGHRS, CDR2 YFSETQ. The CDR3 reads CASSPQRGSATEAFF. The DNA of the CDR3 is TGCGCCAGCAGCCCCCAGAGGGGGAGTGCCACTGAAGCTTTCTTT.